The sequence of this T cell receptor (beta chain) was determined in a study of shared clonotypes between healthy human individuals. Overall study results and limits: Generation probability values for non-shared clonotypes were lower than those for clonotypes shared by all four donors.

In the case of this clone: Its target is unknown.

In germline, CDR1 is SGHNT, CDR2 YENEEA. This CDR3 has 16 amino acids. V shed 5 bases and J 4 bases; nucleotides not matched to a gene: 6. Sequencing used immunoSEQ multiplex PCR; TCRdb keeps in-frame clones, though not all of them. This table has approximately 1,000,000 clones, about 80% appearing once. The material sequenced was memory CD4+ T cells from PBMCs. The subset: CD45RA-negative fraction. The receptor was derived from a man aged 18 to 29 in good health. Some clones in this sample may be carry-over from other donors' samples. The V gene is TRBV11-3, the J gene TRBJ2-5, with 14 positions matching TRBD2. CDR3 region: CASSQGLAGVSETQYF. The CDR3 DNA is TGTGCCAGCAGCCAGGGACTAGCGGGAGTCTCAGAGACCCAGTACTTC.